These 26 T cell receptor beta chains came from one sample sequenced in a study of blood T cell repertoires in COVID-19. Generated by immunoSEQ multiplex PCR, the TCRdb table keeps only in-frame clones and is missing some. The top ten hold approximately 1.4% of the sample, which has approximately 49,000 clones, around 83% seen once. The sequenced sample consisted of peripheral blood. The receptors originated from a man aged 45-60 years with acute or convalescent COVID-19.

The chain joins TRBV28 to TRBJ2-1; 8 nucleotides align to TRBD2. Germline V CDR1 and CDR2: MDHEN, SYDVKM. This CDR3 has 14 amino acids. J gave up 5 bases and V 7 bases, and 7 bases lay outside the gene matches. CDR3 loop: CASTPGGANNEQFF. Here the CDR3 DNA reads TGTGCCAGCACCCCCGGGGGGGCCAACAATGAGCAGTTCTTC.

In DNA form, the CDR3 reads TGTGCCAGCACCCCCATAACAGGTGGAAACACCATATATTTT. This codes for CASTPITGGNTIYF. This chain uses TRBV11-2 with TRBJ1-3; perhaps TRBD1 as D (5 bases). Between the trimmed V and J ends, which lost 7 bases and 3 bases, there was a span of 13 bases. CDR1 and CDR2 from the germline V gene are SGHAT and FQNNGV. The CDR3 has 14 amino acids.

This clone was observed a few times. V usage is TRBV27 and J usage is TRBJ2-7, with 7 bases lining up with TRBD1. Germline-derived CDR1 and CDR2 are MNHEY and SMNVEV (reference sequence). CDR3 length: 15 residues. Losses at the gene ends were 3 bases for V and 2 bases for J; bases not matched to a gene: 7. CDR3 DNA: TGTGCCAGCAGTTTGGGATCGGGACAGACCTACGAGCAGTACTTC. Translating gives CASSLGSGQTYEQYF.

Points on this clone: The junction differs from germline at one of its ends, possibly a read error. The chain uses TRBV7-2 and TRBJ2-7, with 10 bases that match TRBD1. CDR3 length: 14 amino acids. Germline assignment: CDR1 SGHTA and CDR2 FQGNSA. The CDR3 nucleotides are TGTGCCAGCAGCTCGGTGACAGGGGGCTACCAGCAGTACTTC. This translates into CASSSVTGGYQQYF. Full variable domain (missing parts from reference TRBV7-2 and TRBJ2-7): GAGVSQSPSNKVTEKGKDVELRCDPISGHTALYWYRQSLGQGLEFLIYFQGNSAPDKSGLPSDRFSAERTGGSVSTLTIQRTQQEDSAVYLCASSSVTGGYQQYFGPGTRLTVT.

The chain joins TRBV7-7 to TRBJ2-5; 10 bases match TRBD1. V lost 4 bases and J lost 3; bases outside the gene matches: 5. The CDR3 sequence is 15 residues long. CDR1 and CDR2 from the germline V gene are SSHAT and FNYEAQ (reference sequence). CDR3 DNA: TGTGCCAGCAGCTCCCGGGACAGGGGTGAAGAGACCCAGTACTTC. Translated: CASSSRDRGEETQYF.

This chain uses TRBV5-5 with TRBJ2-7; D remains unclear. The germline V gene encodes CDR1 SGHKS and CDR2 YYEKEE (reference sequence). V was trimmed by 6 bases and J by 4 bases, leaving 17 bases between them. The CDR3 sequence is 14 residues long. CDR3 sequence (DNA): TGTGCCAGCACCTTTAGCTCGCCGCGATACGAGCAGTACTTC. Translated: CASTFSSPRYEQYF.

This chain links TRBV6-5 with TRBJ2-3, with 7 positions matching TRBD1. Looked up from germline, CDR1 is MNHEY and CDR2 is SVGAGI. CDR3 length: 14 amino acids. V dropped 7 bases and J dropped 1; count of bases not matched to a gene: 5. The CDR3 loop is CASMTGLGTDTQYF. CDR3 sequence (DNA): TGTGCCAGCATGACAGGGTTGGGCACAGATACGCAGTATTTT.

V usage is TRBV20-1 and J usage is TRBJ2-7; TRBD2 is a possible D gene (5 bases). Germline V CDR1 and CDR2: DFQATT, SNEGSKA (reference sequence). Trimming stripped 6 bases from V and 3 bases from J, with 6 bases between. The CDR3 totals 10 residues. The CDR3: CSAGDYEQYF. Here the CDR3 DNA reads TGCAGTGCCGGGGACTACGAGCAGTACTTC.

The chain uses TRBV27 and TRBJ2-3; 8 bases fit TRBD1. CDR1 and CDR2 (germline): MNHEY, SMNVEV (reference sequence). The CDR3 runs to 15 residues. V was pared by 4 bases and J by 2 bases, with 5 bases of the junction left unmatched. CDR3 residues: CASSYQGAITDTQYF. As DNA, the CDR3 is TGTGCCAGCAGTTATCAGGGGGCTATCACAGATACGCAGTATTTT.

This chain links TRBV7-2 with TRBJ1-6; D is perhaps TRBD1 (5 bases). In germline, CDR1 is SGHTA, CDR2 FQGNSA. V was cut by 2 bases and J by 10 bases, with 12 bases left in between. The CDR3 has 14 amino acids. The CDR3 region is CASSLPIQESPLHF. CDR3 nucleotides: TGTGCCAGCAGCTTACCTATACAGGAGTCACCCCTCCACTTT.

J is TRBJ2-1 and V is TRBV5-6; the D gene is possibly TRBD2 (6 bases). CDR3 size: 17 residues. The germline CDR1 and CDR2 sequences are SGHDT and YYEEEE. Between the trimmed V and J ends, which lost 3 bases and 4 bases, there was a span of 20 bases. The CDR3 region has the DNA TGTGCCAGCAGCTGGGCCTTACGACTAGGGGCTTACAATGAGCAGTTCTTC. The encoded protein is CASSWALRLGAYNEQFF.

This clone was picked up one time. The CDR3 protein is CASSSRTANYGYTF. The CDR3 coding sequence is TGCGCCAGCAGCTCGCGAACAGCCAACTATGGCTACACCTTC. The chain has TRBV5-1 and TRBJ1-2; unclear D gene. CDR3 length equals 14 residues. V lost 3 bases, J lost 2 bases, and 11 bases lay in between. Germline CDR1 is SGHRS and CDR2 is YFSETQ.

The V and J genes are TRBV7-2 and TRBJ2-7, with TRBD2 matching over 9 bases. Germline V gene lookup returns CDR1 SGHTA and CDR2 FQGNSA. Trimming took 0 bases from V and 2 from J; bases not matched to a gene: 2. This CDR3 has 15 amino acids. The chain's CDR3 is CASSLASSGTYEQYF. CDR3 DNA sequence: TGTGCCAGCAGCTTAGCGTCTAGCGGGACCTACGAGCAGTACTTC.

The V call is TRBV5-4, the J call TRBJ2-7, with TRBD1 as a possible D gene (5 bases). The CDR3 consists of 14 residues. The germline V gene encodes CDR1 SGHNT and CDR2 YYREEE (reference sequence). Trimming removed 4 bases at V and 9 bases at J, with 20 bases between. CDR3 loop: CASSTPAQGTGQYF. The CDR3 DNA reads TGTGCCAGCAGCACCCCAGCCCAGGGTACCGGGCAGTACTTC.

Regarding this clone: A junction end diverges from the germline sequence, so it may reflect a read error. The chain joins TRBV29-1 to TRBJ1-1; TRBD1 is a possible D gene (6 bases). CDR3 length: 12 amino acids. From germline, CDR1 is SQVTM and CDR2 ANQGSEA. CDR3 coding DNA: TGCAGCGTTGTACAGGGTTGGACTGAAACTTTCTTT. Residues: CSVVQGWTETFF. Complete variable domain (other parts from reference TRBV29-1 and TRBJ1-1): SAVISQKPSRDICQRGTSLTIQCQVDSQVTMMFWYRQQPGQSLTLIATANQGSEATYESGFVIDKFPISRPNLTFSTLTVSNMSPEDSSIYLCSVVQGWTETFFGQGTRLTVV.

The rearrangement uses TRBV6-5 and TRBJ2-3; the match to TRBD1 covers 8 bases. V lost 6 bases and J lost 5; bases outside the gene matches: 10. The CDR3 covers 15 residues. CDR1 is MNHEY, CDR2 SVGAGI, per germline. The CDR3 bases are TGTGCCAGCAGGGTACAGGGGGTCTTAGGAGATACGCAGTATTTT. This sequence encodes CASRVQGVLGDTQYF.

This clone was detected only a few times. V is TRBV5-4 and J is TRBJ2-6; 7 bases align to TRBD1. The V and J ends lost 1 base and 5 bases, in that order; junction bases with no gene match: 3. The CDR3 is made up of 15 amino acids. Looked up from germline, CDR1 is SGHNT and CDR2 is YYREEE (reference sequence). The CDR3 region has the DNA TGTGCCAGCAGCTTGCAGACAGGGTGGGCCAACGTCCTGACTTTC. It codes for CASSLQTGWANVLTF. Full variable domain (rest looked up from reference TRBV5-4 and TRBJ2-6): ETGVTQSPTHLIKTRGQQVTLRCSSQSGHNTVSWYQQALGQGPQFIFQYYREEENGRGNFPPRFSGLQFPNYSSELNVNALELDDSALYLCASSLQTGWANVLTFGAGSRLTVL.

This chain links TRBV9 with TRBJ1-5; D is uncertain. V was clipped by 2 bases and J by 3 bases, with 12 bases between them. The CDR3 has 15 amino acids. Germline V gives CDR1 SGDLS, CDR2 YYNGEE. The CDR3 sequence: CASSVHHSINQPQHF. In nucleotides, the CDR3 is TGTGCCAGCAGCGTTCATCACAGTATCAATCAGCCCCAGCATTTT.

The V and J genes are TRBV28 and TRBJ1-3; TRBD1 is a possible D gene (6 bases). The CDR3 is made up of 18 amino acids. From germline, CDR1 is MDHEN and CDR2 SYDVKM. Trimming pared 8 bases from V and 0 bases from J, leaving 23 bases between. The CDR3 bases are TGTGCCAGCCAGGGGCGCGAACTTACCCACATCTCTGGAAACACCATATATTTT. The encoded protein is CASQGRELTHISGNTIYF.

A few counts support this clone. The chain combines TRBV4-3 with TRBJ1-2; TRBD1 matches at 8 bases. The CDR3 sequence is 14 residues long. V lost 3 bases to trimming and J lost 4 bases; unmatched junction nucleotides: 4. Germline CDR1 LGHNA, CDR2 YSLEER. The CDR3 DNA reads TGCGCCAGCAGCCACATAGGGACAGGCTATGGCTACACCTTC. Encoded protein: CASSHIGTGYGYTF.

The chain is built from TRBV24-1 and TRBJ2-3, with 13 positions matching TRBD2. The CDR3 extends over 18 amino acids. CDR1 and CDR2 (germline): KGHDR, SFDVKD. V was clipped by 3 bases and J by 1 base; unmatched bases: 6. The CDR3 spells CATSDPTSGRTGTDTQYF. The CDR3 DNA follows: TGTGCCACCAGTGATCCGACTAGCGGGAGGACCGGCACAGATACGCAGTATTTT.

V is TRBV28 and J is TRBJ1-5; 7 bases agree with TRBD1. Germline values: CDR1 MDHEN, CDR2 SYDVKM. V lost 6 bases to trimming and J lost 1 base; unmatched junction nucleotides: 18. The CDR3 totals 19 residues. CDR3 residues: CASSPYPTGTWESNQPQHF. CDR3 nucleotides: TGTGCCAGCAGCCCCTATCCGACAGGGACGTGGGAGAGCAATCAGCCCCAGCATTTT.

The chain is built from TRBV11-2 and TRBJ1-6; 7 nucleotides agree with TRBD1. Looked up from germline, CDR1 is SGHAT and CDR2 is FQNNGV. The J segment lost 10 bases and the V segment lost 5 bases, leaving 11 bases of the junction unmatched. The CDR3 covers 15 residues. This chain's CDR3 is CASSRDRVRGSPLHF. The DNA for the CDR3 is TGTGCCAGCAGCCGTGACAGGGTGAGAGGGTCACCCCTCCACTTT. The whole variable domain, remainder taken from reference TRBV11-2 and TRBJ1-6, is EAGVAQSPRYKIIEKRQSVAFWCNPISGHATLYWYQQILGQGPKLLIQFQNNGVVDDSQLPKDRFSAERLKGVDSTLKIQPAKLEDSAVYLCASSRDRVRGSPLHFGNGTRLTVT.

This sequence joins TRBV6-5 and TRBJ1-2, with TRBD1 as a possible D gene (5 bases). Per germline, CDR1 MNHEY and CDR2 SVGAGI. V lost 4 bases and J lost 5, with 14 bases in between. This CDR3 contains 14 residues. In DNA form, the CDR3 reads TGTGCCAGCAGTTCGATCAGGGTGGAGTATGGCTACACCTTC. Protein: CASSSIRVEYGYTF.

This chain uses TRBV25-1 with TRBJ1-3; weak D call: TRBD1 (5 bases). Germline-derived CDR1 and CDR2 are MGHDK and SYGVNS. The CDR3 runs 15 residues. V lost 7 bases to trimming and J lost 4 bases, with 17 bases between them. The CDR3 nucleotides are TGTGCCAGCACCTCAGGGAAGTCGCGGGGAAACACCATATATTTT. Translation: CASTSGKSRGNTIYF.

This chain connects TRBV15 to TRBJ1-2; the D gene is possibly TRBD1 (5 bases). The CDR3 is 12 amino acids. Deletions cut 3 bases from V and 8 bases from J, with 10 bases between. The germline gives CDR1 LNHNV, CDR2 YYDKDF (reference sequence). DNA of the CDR3: TGTGCCACCAGCAGGGACATTGGGGGCTACACCTTC. Its translation is CATSRDIGGYTF.